The 17 T cell receptor beta chains below were found in one sample sequenced in a study of spatial heterogeneity in lung cancer. Study-level points and caveats: Counts of expanded intratumoral alpha and beta TCRs tracked tumor mutation counts.

Specified time point: sample taken at primary tumor resection. The antigens for these receptors are not known. One entry per CDR3 protein results from TCRdb running MiXCR on the 5' RACE reads. The sample includes around 20,000 distinct CDR3 sequences, approximately 5% seen only once; the top ten take approximately 10%. Sequencing was performed on lung tumor tissue, taken at surgery. These receptors all come from a female donor with early-stage non-small cell lung cancer.

This clonotype occurred many times. CDR3 DNA sequence: TGTGCCAGCAGTAGCGGGAGGGTTGTCGGGGAGCTGTTTTTT. Translating gives CASSSGRVVGELFF. V gene TRBV4-2 combines with J gene TRBJ2-2, with TRBD2 matching over 11 bases. Trimming removed 6 bases from V and 7 bases from J; junction bases left unmatched: 4. The CDR3 is made up of 14 amino acids. In germline, CDR1 is LGHNA, CDR2 YNFKEQ.

This clonotype was seen repeatedly, ten times or more. The rearrangement links TRBV6-4 to TRBJ2-3, with D possibly being TRBD2 (6 bases). The germline CDR1 and CDR2 sequences are MRHNA and SNTAGT. V was clipped by 0 bases and J by 6 bases, with 13 bases between them. This CDR3 has 15 residues. In nucleotides, the CDR3 is TGTGCCAGCAGTGACTCTCCCGGGAGTGGTGATACGCAGTATTTT. This gives the protein CASSDSPGSGDTQYF.

This clonotype occurred many times. The CDR3 reads CATSAWGTNTGELFF. The CDR3 bases are TGTGCCACCAGTGCCTGGGGAACGAACACCGGGGAGCTGTTTTTT. The genes are TRBV24-1 and TRBJ2-2; D call uncertain. The CDR3 spans 15 residues. Germline values: CDR1 KGHDR, CDR2 SFDVKD. Trimming left V 5 bases short and J 0 bases short, with 9 bases between.

The chain is built from TRBV7-9 and TRBJ2-3, with TRBD1 matching 10 bases. V lost 4 bases to trimming and J lost 1 base; unmatched junction nucleotides: 2. CDR3 length equals 15 residues. The germline V gene has CDR1 SEHNR and CDR2 FQNEAQ (reference sequence). The CDR3 nucleotides read TGTGCCAGCAGCTCAGGACAGGGGGGCACAGATACGCAGTATTTT. It yields the protein CASSSGQGGTDTQYF. Full variable domain (missing parts from reference TRBV7-9 and TRBJ2-3): DTGVSQNPRHKITKRGQNVTFRCDPISEHNRLYWYRQTLGQGPEFLTYFQNEAQLEKSRLLSDRFSAERPKGSFSTLEIQRTEQGDSAMYLCASSSGQGGTDTQYFGPGTRLTVL.

At least ten counts were recorded for this clonotype. The chain is built from TRBV27 and TRBJ2-7; D possibly corresponds to TRBD2 (6 bases). The CDR3 sequence is 14 residues long. V was clipped by 2 bases and J by 7 bases, with 15 bases between them. Germline lookup yields CDR1 MNHEY and CDR2 SMNVEV (reference sequence). The CDR3 here is CASSLKPRGLEQYF. The DNA of the CDR3 is TGTGCCAGCAGTTTAAAGCCCCGGGGGTTGGAGCAGTACTTC.

This clonotype was detected ten times or more. CDR3 in amino acids: CASSLQQLDEQFF. In DNA form, the CDR3 reads TGTGCCAGCAGCTTGCAACAGCTTGATGAGCAGTTCTTC. V gene TRBV5-6 combines with J gene TRBJ2-1, with D unclear. Germline V gene lookup returns CDR1 SGHDT and CDR2 YYEEEE. The V end was cut by 1 base, the J end by 8 bases, with 10 bases between. CDR3 size: 13 residues. Looking up the rest from reference TRBV5-6 and TRBJ2-1 gives the full variable domain: DAGVTQSPTHLIKTRGQQVTLRCSPKSGHDTVSWYQQALGQGPQFIFQYYEEEERQRGNFPDRFSGHQFPNYSSELNVNALLLGDSALYLCASSLQQLDEQFFGPGTRLTVL.

This clonotype has a handful of counts. The chain joins TRBV18 to TRBJ1-1; TRBD1 aligns across 7 bases. The germline V gene has CDR1 KGHSH and CDR2 LQKENI. This CDR3 has 16 residues. V was pared by 3 bases and J by 7 bases, with 14 bases of the junction left unmatched. The CDR3 here is CASSPQAPTGVIEAFF. The CDR3, as DNA: TGTGCCAGCTCACCCCAGGCCCCAACAGGGGTAATTGAAGCTTTCTTT.

In this sample, this clonotype turned up many times. This chain links TRBV5-1 with TRBJ1-1; tentatively, D is TRBD1 (6 bases). V lost 4 bases, J lost 5 bases, and 12 bases lay in between. The CDR3 runs to 13 residues. Germline loops: CDR1 SGHRS, CDR2 YFSETQ. This CDR3 is CASSHYRETEAFF. In nucleotides, the CDR3 is TGCGCCAGCAGCCATTACAGGGAGACTGAAGCTTTCTTT. Together with reference TRBV5-1 and TRBJ1-1, the CDR3 gives the full variable domain: KAGVTQTPRYLIKTRGQQVTLSCSPISGHRSVSWYQQTPGQGLQFLFEYFSETQRNKGNFPGRFSGRQFSNSRSEMNVSTLELGDSALYLCASSHYRETEAFFGQGTRLTVV.

This clonotype appeared many times. The rearrangement links TRBV4-1 to TRBJ2-1; D is undetermined. V was clipped by 3 bases and J by 7 bases, with 19 bases between them. The CDR3 length is 16 residues. Looked up from germline, CDR1 is MGHRA and CDR2 is YSYEKL. For the CDR3, the DNA is TGCGCCAGCAGCCAGGACCACACCTCGATAGGGAATGAGCAGTTCTTC. Translating gives CASSQDHTSIGNEQFF.

This clonotype was detected only a few times. The chain joins TRBV7-2 to TRBJ1-6; 7 nucleotides align to TRBD1. This CDR3 comprises 12 residues. Germline CDR1 reads SGHTA; CDR2 reads FQGNSA. V lost 6 bases, J lost 9 bases, and 2 bases stayed unmatched. For the CDR3, the DNA is TGTGCCAGCAGTACAGGGGTTTCACCCCTCCACTTT. This translates into CASSTGVSPLHF.

This clonotype was counted ten times or more. V gene TRBV7-9 combines with J gene TRBJ2-7; TRBD1 matches 7 bases. CDR1 SEHNR and CDR2 FQNEAQ come from the germline V gene (reference sequence). Losses at the gene ends were 1 base for V and 2 bases for J; bases not matched to a gene: 5. This CDR3 is 15 amino acids long. CDR3 DNA: TGTGCCAGCAGCTTAGACACGACAGGGACCTACGAGCAGTACTTC. It specifies CASSLDTTGTYEQYF.

This clonotype was counted between two and nine times. The CDR3 coding sequence is TGTGCCAGCAGCCAAGGCGGGAAGTCAACCGGGGAGCTGTTTTTT. The encoded protein is CASSQGGKSTGELFF. V usage is TRBV3-1 and J usage is TRBJ2-2; a weak D match, TRBD2 (6 bases). The CDR3 spans 15 residues. The ends were cut back, 1 base at V and 5 bases at J, with 11 bases in the middle. CDR1 is LGHDT and CDR2 is YNNKEL in the germline V gene (reference sequence).

This clonotype occurred many times. The gene calls are TRBV4-2 and TRBJ2-1; 7 bases map to TRBD2. The CDR3 sequence is 15 residues long. V trimming: 2 bases; J trimming: 4 bases; junction bases outside the gene matches: 5. Germline assignment: CDR1 LGHNA and CDR2 YNFKEQ. CDR3 nucleotides: TGTGCCAGCAGCCAATTTGCGGGAGATTACAATGAGCAGTTCTTC. This sequence encodes CASSQFAGDYNEQFF.

This clonotype has ten or more counts. V and J are TRBV7-2 and TRBJ2-1; tentatively, D is TRBD1 (5 bases). Trimming stripped 6 bases from V and 1 base from J, with 16 bases between. CDR3 size: 16 residues. CDR1 is SGHTA and CDR2 is FQGNSA in the germline V gene. The CDR3 is CASRNVGQGSYNEQFF. CDR3 coding DNA: TGTGCCAGCAGAAACGTGGGGCAAGGATCCTACAATGAGCAGTTCTTC.

This clonotype was recorded at least ten times. The chain is built from TRBV28 and TRBJ1-1; no definite D call. The CDR3 totals 10 residues. The V gene's germline CDR1 is MDHEN and CDR2 SYDVKM. The CDR3 DNA reads as TGTGGGTCCAAACCCACTGAAGCTTTCTTT. Residues: CGSKPTEAFF.

This clonotype was picked up many times. This chain uses TRBV29-1 with TRBJ2-3, with 9 positions matching TRBD2. Looked up from germline, CDR1 is SQVTM and CDR2 is ANQGSEA. The CDR3 runs to 17 residues. J was trimmed by 6 bases and V by 6 bases; bases with no gene match: 19. This chain's CDR3 is CSVAHDGREGERDTQYF. CDR3 sequence (DNA): TGCAGCGTAGCCCATGATGGGCGGGAGGGGGAAAGGGATACGCAGTATTTT.

This clonotype was counted ten times or more. This chain links TRBV29-1 with TRBJ2-3; 7 nucleotides align to TRBD2. The CDR3 sequence is 15 residues long. V was pared by 5 bases and J by 1 base, with 9 bases of the junction left unmatched. Germline CDR1 SQVTM, CDR2 ANQGSEA. In DNA, the CDR3 is TGCAGCGTTAAAGGCCAGCTAGCGGGCACAGATACGCAGTATTTT. Encoded protein: CSVKGQLAGTDTQYF.